Presented here are 10 T cell receptor beta chains from one specimen sequenced in a study of molecular identifiers for immune sequencing clone quantification. One entry per CDR3 protein, called by TCRdb with MiXCR from the PCR reads. The sample includes under 600,000 distinct CDR3 sequences, about 20% of them seen just once. Sequencing was performed on naive CD8+ T cells from blood, with Jurkat cell RNA spiked in. Subset in this sample: FACS-sorted CD8+CD4-CCR7+CD45RA+ naive T cells. The receptors shown here come from a human donor in good health. Some libraries in this study had Jurkat cell RNA spiked in.

This clonotype was recorded many times. This CDR3 reads CASSSRQESTDTQYF. CDR3 bases: TGTGCCAGCAGCTCCAGACAGGAGAGCACAGATACGCAGTATTTT. The V gene is TRBV7-9, the J gene TRBJ2-3; tentative D call: TRBD1 (6 bases). The germline V gene encodes CDR1 SEHNR and CDR2 FQNEAQ (reference sequence). Trimming took off 4 bases at V and 0 bases at J, with 11 bases between the two ends. The CDR3 length is 15 residues.

About this clonotype itself: One base away lies a much larger clone, so this may be a sequencing read error. Because it lacks the conserved phenylalanine or tryptophan at the end, this CDR3 is likely a read error. The chain is built from TRBV19 and TRBJ1-1; 10 bases line up with TRBD1. The CDR3 runs 14 residues. Trimming at V came to 4 bases and at J to 2 bases, leaving 1 base not matched to a gene. Germline assignment: CDR1 LNHDA and CDR2 SQIVND (reference sequence). Here the CDR3 DNA reads TGTGCCAGTAGTACGACAGGGGGCAACACTGAAGCTTTCCTT. It yields the protein CASSTTGGNTEAFL.

This sequence joins TRBV4-3 and TRBJ2-4; D gene ambiguous. The germline gives CDR1 LGHNA, CDR2 YSLEER. Trimming pared 2 bases from V and 1 base from J, leaving 6 bases between. CDR3 size: 14 residues. DNA of the CDR3: TGCGCCAGCAGCCAACTGGGTGCCAAAAACATTCAGTACTTC. Translation gives CASSQLGAKNIQYF.

Comments on this clonotype: This may come from a read error, since a much larger clone is one base off. This rearrangement joins TRBV9 to TRBJ2-2; 10 nucleotides align to TRBD2. CDR3 length equals 16 residues. Germline V lookup: CDR1 SGDLS, CDR2 YYNGEE. J gave up 8 bases and V 0 bases, and 7 bases lay outside the gene matches. DNA for the CDR3: TGTGCCAGCAGCGTAGGGTCTAGCGGGAGCAAGGGGGAGCTGTTTTTT. Protein: CASSVGSSGSKGELFF.

This clonotype has a count of ten or more. The rearrangement links TRBV9 to TRBJ1-5, with 8 nucleotides matching TRBD1. V lost 0 bases and J lost 5; bases outside the gene matches: 4. CDR1 and CDR2 from the germline V gene are SGDLS and YYNGEE. This CDR3 is built from 15 residues. The CDR3 is CASSVGDRSDQPQHF. The CDR3, as DNA: TGTGCCAGCAGCGTAGGGGACAGGAGTGATCAGCCCCAGCATTTT. Supplemented by reference TRBV9 and TRBJ1-5, the full variable domain reads DSGVTQTPKHLITATGQRVTLRCSPRSGDLSVYWYQQSLDQGLQFLIQYYNGEERAKGNILERFSAQQFPDLHSELNLSSLELGDSALYFCASSVGDRSDQPQHFGDGTRLSIL.

This clonotype was seen ten or more times. The CDR3: CSAVALADSYEQYF. The CDR3, as DNA: TGCAGTGCAGTGGCACTAGCGGACTCCTACGAGCAGTACTTC. The chain is built from TRBV20-1 and TRBJ2-7, with 8 nucleotides matching TRBD2. Germline V lookup: CDR1 DFQATT, CDR2 SNEGSKA (reference sequence). The CDR3 totals 14 residues. The V and J ends lost 6 bases and 0 bases, in that order; junction bases with no gene match: 7.

This clonotype was recorded only once. The rearrangement uses TRBV29-1 and TRBJ1-3, with 7 bases aligning to TRBD1. The germline CDR1 and CDR2 sequences are SQVTM and ANQGSEA. The junction had 18 bases not matched to a gene; V was cut back by 4 bases and J by 0 bases. The CDR3 has 19 amino acids. CDR3 in DNA: TGCAGCGTTGTCCTTAGTCCTGTGGCAGGGGGTTTCTCTGGAAACACCATATATTTT. This translates into CSVVLSPVAGGFSGNTIYF.

The rearrangement joins TRBV7-6 to TRBJ2-2; TRBD2 aligns across 15 bases. With V trimmed by 3 bases and J by 1 base, 3 bases remained unmatched. This CDR3 comprises 18 residues. The germline CDR1 and CDR2 sequences are SGHVS and FNYEAQ. CDR3 loop: CASSLGLAGGKNTGELFF. As DNA, the CDR3 is TGTGCCAGCAGCTTGGGACTAGCGGGAGGAAAGAACACCGGGGAGCTGTTTTTT.

This clonotype came up many times. The chain joins TRBV5-4 to TRBJ2-1; D possibly corresponds to TRBD2 (5 bases). The CDR3 covers 13 residues. Looked up from germline, CDR1 is SGHNT and CDR2 is YYREEE (reference sequence). V was trimmed by 6 bases and J by 2 bases, leaving 9 bases between them. This CDR3 reads CASTHGTYNEQFF. CDR3 bases: TGTGCCAGCACTCACGGGACCTACAATGAGCAGTTCTTC.

V is TRBV27 and J is TRBJ1-4; 7 bases align to TRBD1. J gave up 7 bases and V 2 bases, and 19 bases lay outside the gene matches. CDR1 is MNHEY, CDR2 SMNVEV, per germline (reference sequence). This CDR3 comprises 19 residues. CDR3: CASSLLGTVRSQLSEKLFF. In DNA, the CDR3 is TGTGCCAGCAGTTTACTAGGGACAGTCCGCTCGCAACTAAGTGAAAAACTGTTTTTT.